These 18 T cell receptor beta chains were sequenced from one sample in a study of cytomegalovirus exposure and HLA in healthy donors. Repertoires were generated with immunoSEQ multiplex PCR, while TCRdb's copy carries only in-frame clones and drops some. The sample lists some 140,000 clones; 86% were seen once. Sequenced sample: PBMCs. The receptors here all came from a human donor in good health.

This rearrangement joins TRBV27 to TRBJ2-1; TRBD2 agrees at 8 bases. The CDR3 contains 14 residues. Unmatched junction bases numbered 7, after V lost 6 bases and J lost 6 bases. From germline, CDR1 is MNHEY and CDR2 SMNVEV (reference sequence). CDR3 sequence reads: CASSPSGGVNEQFF. For the CDR3, the DNA is TGTGCCAGCAGCCCGAGCGGGGGTGTCAATGAGCAGTTCTTC.

This clone appeared a single time. The chain joins TRBV18 to TRBJ1-1; no clear D gene. Germline V lookup: CDR1 KGHSH, CDR2 LQKENI. This CDR3 spans 13 amino acids. Trimming removed 3 bases at V and 1 base at J, with 6 bases between. The CDR3 protein is CASSPGPNTEAFF. CDR3 bases: TGTGCCAGCTCACCTGGGCCGAACACTGAAGCTTTCTTT.

The V call is TRBV27, the J call TRBJ2-7, with 9 bases lining up with TRBD2. The CDR3 extends over 16 amino acids. V trimming: 6 bases; J trimming: 1 base; junction bases outside the gene matches: 10. CDR1 and CDR2 from the germline V gene are MNHEY and SMNVEV (reference sequence). CDR3 in DNA: TGTGCCAGCAGGCCGGGACTAGCATGGTCGTCCTACGAGCAGTACTTC. Protein product: CASRPGLAWSSYEQYF.

This chain joins TRBV7-6 and TRBJ2-1; D perhaps matches TRBD2 (6 bases). The CDR3 is made up of 17 amino acids. V was cut by 2 bases and J by 8 bases, with 22 bases left in between. Germline CDR1 SGHVS, CDR2 FNYEAQ. This CDR3 reads CASSLSVSVTGVDEQFF. CDR3 coding DNA: TGTGCCAGCAGCTTAAGTGTATCGGTGACGGGAGTAGATGAGCAGTTCTTC.

This chain links TRBV27 with TRBJ2-5; 9 positions agree with TRBD1. This CDR3 spans 16 amino acids. V trimming: 11 bases; J trimming: 4 bases; junction bases outside the gene matches: 17. The germline V gene has CDR1 MNHEY and CDR2 SMNVEV (reference sequence). The CDR3: CAAGTGIKQFPETQYF. The CDR3, as DNA: TGTGCCGCTGGGACAGGGATCAAACAATTCCCAGAGACCCAGTACTTC.

The genes are TRBV9 and TRBJ2-3; 10 bases line up with TRBD2. With 4 bases clipped from V and 4 bases from J, the junction kept 12 bases outside the gene matches. CDR3 length: 17 amino acids. Germline V lookup: CDR1 SGDLS, CDR2 YYNGEE. For the CDR3, the DNA is TGTGCCAGCAGCTCCCCTATAGCGGGAGGCGAAGCAGATACGCAGTATTTT. Protein: CASSSPIAGGEADTQYF.

The genes are TRBV29-1 and TRBJ1-1, with 8 bases fitting TRBD1. CDR1 is SQVTM and CDR2 is ANQGSEA in the germline V gene. The J segment lost 7 bases and the V segment lost 7 bases, leaving 8 bases of the junction unmatched. The CDR3 contains 12 residues. The CDR3 here is CSATPGTGEAFF. The CDR3 DNA is TGCAGCGCAACCCCCGGGACAGGTGAAGCTTTCTTT.

The chain joins TRBV2 to TRBJ2-1, with D perhaps TRBD1 (5 bases). This CDR3 region has 14 residues. Trimming pared 6 bases from V and 2 bases from J, leaving 11 bases between. CDR1 is SNHLY, CDR2 FYNNEI, per germline. CDR3 protein: CASSKQAAYNEQFF. The CDR3 DNA reads TGTGCCAGCAGCAAACAGGCGGCCTACAATGAGCAGTTCTTC.

The rearrangement uses TRBV18 and TRBJ1-4, with a weak D call TRBD1 (6 bases). CDR3 length equals 14 residues. The V gene's germline CDR1 is KGHSH and CDR2 LQKENI. With 1 base removed from V and 7 bases from J, the gap between germline ends came to 10 bases. The CDR3, as DNA: TGTGCCAGCTCACCACTGGGGGCCAGTGAAAAACTGTTTTTT. The encoded protein is CASSPLGASEKLFF.

This clone has just a few counts. This sequence joins TRBV7-2 and TRBJ1-1; possible D gene TRBD1, 5 bases. This CDR3 has 14 residues. Germline V lookup: CDR1 SGHTA, CDR2 FQGNSA. The V and J ends lost 1 base and 4 bases respectively, with 10 bases between them. The DNA of the CDR3 is TGTGCCAGCAGCTTAGACGGGGGAGGCACTGAAGCTTTCTTT. Amino acid sequence: CASSLDGGGTEAFF. The whole variable domain, filled in from reference TRBV7-2 and TRBJ1-1, reads GAGVSQSPSNKVTEKGKDVELRCDPISGHTALYWYRQSLGQGLEFLIYFQGNSAPDKSGLPSDRFSAERTGGSVSTLTIQRTQQEDSAVYLCASSLDGGGTEAFFGQGTRLTVV.

The genes are TRBV19 and TRBJ2-1, with D tentatively TRBD1 (6 bases). The CDR3 consists of 14 residues. Germline loops: CDR1 LNHDA, CDR2 SQIVND (reference sequence). V was trimmed by 5 bases and J by 0 bases, leaving 8 bases between them. In nucleotides, the CDR3 is TGTGCCAGTAGTGAGGACAGCTCCTACAATGAGCAGTTCTTC. As protein: CASSEDSSYNEQFF.

Only one count was recorded for this clone. This sequence joins TRBV7-6 and TRBJ2-7, with D possibly being TRBD1 (5 bases). Trimming left V 2 bases short and J 3 bases short, with 5 bases between. Germline loops: CDR1 SGHVS, CDR2 FNYEAQ. The CDR3 runs 12 residues. The CDR3 region has the DNA TGTGCCAGCAGCTTAACAGGCTACGAGCAGTACTTC. Its protein product is CASSLTGYEQYF. Together with reference TRBV7-6 and TRBJ2-7, the CDR3 gives the full variable domain: GAGVSQSPRYKVTKRGQDVALRCDPISGHVSLYWYRQALGQGPEFLTYFNYEAQQDKSGLPNDRFSAERPEGSISTLTIQRTEQRDSAMYRCASSLTGYEQYFGPGTRLTVT.

The chain recombines TRBV28 with TRBJ1-2; tentative D call: TRBD1 (6 bases). The CDR3 totals 13 residues. Germline loops: CDR1 MDHEN, CDR2 SYDVKM. The V end was cut by 7 bases, the J end by 6 bases, with 15 bases between. The CDR3 reads CASTSGGADGYTF. DNA for the CDR3: TGTGCCAGCACGTCGGGGGGCGCGGATGGCTACACCTTC.

The rearrangement joins TRBV5-1 to TRBJ1-4, with unresolved D. This CDR3 is 13 amino acids long. The V and J ends lost 3 bases and 4 bases respectively, with 7 bases between them. CDR1 is SGHRS and CDR2 is YFSETQ in the germline V gene. CDR3 sequence (DNA): TGCGCCAGCAGCTCCAGCGGTAATGAAAAACTGTTTTTT. Translating gives CASSSSGNEKLFF.

This chain uses TRBV5-1 with TRBJ2-1; a possible D gene is TRBD1 (6 bases). Trimming removed 4 bases from V and 12 bases from J, with 14 bases in between. The CDR3 consists of 12 residues. Germline V gene lookup returns CDR1 SGHRS and CDR2 YFSETQ. The CDR3 protein is CASSDTGTSQFF. In DNA, the CDR3 is TGCGCCAGCAGCGATACAGGGACATCGCAGTTCTTC.

This sequence joins TRBV5-8 and TRBJ2-2, with 7 bases that match TRBD1. From germline, CDR1 is SGHTS and CDR2 YDEGEE. CDR3 length: 16 amino acids. V gave up 0 bases and J gave up 4 bases; unmatched junction bases: 6. CDR3 amino acids: CASSLEGAYRTGELFF. As DNA, the CDR3 is TGTGCCAGCAGCTTGGAGGGGGCGTATCGCACCGGGGAGCTGTTTTTT.

This chain links TRBV5-1 with TRBJ2-1; possibly TRBD1 for D (5 bases). V was trimmed by 0 bases and J by 1 base, leaving 8 bases between them. The CDR3 contains 15 residues. Germline V gene data show CDR1 as SGHRS and CDR2 as YFSETQ. CDR3 in amino acids: CASSLVQGSYNEQFF. In nucleotides, the CDR3 is TGCGCCAGCAGCTTGGTGCAGGGTTCCTACAATGAGCAGTTCTTC.

The sample holds one count of this clone. The chain employs TRBV7-8 and TRBJ2-1; D unclear. Between the trimmed V and J ends, which lost 6 bases and 7 bases, there was a span of 19 bases. The CDR3 is made up of 15 amino acids. Germline V CDR1 and CDR2: SGHVS, FQNEAQ. For the CDR3, the DNA is TGTGCCAGCAGTGCAGATGGGCCCCCGCTAAATGAGCAGTTCTTC. This sequence encodes CASSADGPPLNEQFF.